The present T cell receptor (beta chain) was sequenced within a study of control samples from healthy donors and cancer patients. Clones were read by immunoSEQ multiplex PCR, and TCRdb kept only the in-frame ones, dropping some. The sample records about 92,000 clones, 82% being singletons. CDR3 length equals 14 residues. The V end lost 2 bases, the J end lost 8 bases, and 13 bases lay between the germline ends. Germline V gene data show CDR1 as SGDLS and CDR2 as YYNGEE. The sequence was obtained from a woman in her sixties or seventies in good health. Material: blood. The chain combines TRBV9 with TRBJ2-2, with no clear D. CDR3 DNA sequence: TGTGCCAGCAGCGTCTCATCGGGCACGGGGGAGCTGTTTTTT. It translates to CASSVSSGTGELFF.